In its sample, the clone carrying this T cell receptor beta chain is medium-sized (0.01 to 0.1%). This specimen belongs to a study of low-dose radiotherapy and immunotherapy resistance in tumors. Time point reported: after trial treatment. As for treatment: LDRT plus nivolumab, ipilimumab, low-dose cyclophosphamide and aspirin (RACIN trial). The treatment that donors received included nivolumab, ipilimumab, aspirin, low-dose cyclophosphamide and low-dose radiotherapy. Qualifying patients carried advanced solid tumors devoid of tumor-infiltrating lymphocytes. The V gene lost 7 bases and the J gene lost 4 bases, with 11 bases spanning the gap. CDR1 and CDR2 from the germline V gene are MNHEY and SMNVEV (reference sequence). The CDR3 totals 13 residues. Primers used for first-strand cDNA, a TRAV- and TRBV-specific set, covered both alpha and beta chains. Both a constant-region primer and a V-primer adapter served to amplify TCRs across roughly 22 PCR cycles. In vitro transcription served to amplify the isolated mRNA. Via MiXCR, TCRdb re-called the reads, giving one row per CDR3 protein. The sample includes tens of thousands of distinct CDR3 sequences, less than 30% of them seen just once.

The sequence came from a male donor with prostate cancer. The material was PBMCs, obtained after low-dose radiotherapy plus immunotherapy. The V gene is TRBV27, the J gene TRBJ2-1; D assignment may be TRBD1 or TRBD2 (5 bases each). The CDR3, as DNA: TGTGCCAGCACTGGGACGGGTTACAATGAGCAGTTCTTC. It codes for CASTGTGYNEQFF.